One sample yielded the 23 T cell receptor beta chains listed below, sequenced in a study of T cell responses to AZD1222 COVID-19 vaccine. The protocol was immunoSEQ multiplex PCR, while the TCRdb copy is restricted to in-frame clones and leaves out a portion. The sample yields about 130,000 clones, approximately 93% seen once. The input for sequencing was peripheral blood, taken on day 0 of AZD1222 vaccination. These receptor sequences come from an adult in good health.

In its sample, this clone was seen a few times. The chain has TRBV30 and TRBJ1-5, with TRBD1 identical over 8 bases. Germline CDR1 reads GTSNPN; CDR2 reads SVGIG (reference sequence). V shed 1 base and J 5 bases; nucleotides not matched to a gene: 4. This CDR3 comprises 14 residues. In DNA form, the CDR3 reads TGTGCCTGGAGTGGAGGACAGGGTTATCAGCCCCAGCATTTT. Translated, it gives CAWSGGQGYQPQHF. Based on the CDR3 plus reference TRBV30 and TRBJ1-5, the full variable domain is SQTIHQWPATLVQPVGSPLSLECTVEGTSNPNLYWYRQAAGRGLQLLFYSVGIGQISSEVPQNLSASRPQDRQFILSSKKLLLSDSGFYLCAWSGGQGYQPQHFGDGTRLSIL.

V usage is TRBV4-1 and J usage is TRBJ2-7; 10 nucleotides match TRBD2. The germline V gene encodes CDR1 MGHRA and CDR2 YSYEKL. The CDR3 has 14 residues. The V gene end was trimmed by 4 bases and the J gene end by 4 bases; junction bases not matched to a gene: 4. Here the CDR3 DNA reads TGCGCCAGCAGCCGAAGCGGGAGGGTTTACGAGCAGTACTTC. Translating it yields CASSRSGRVYEQYF.

The V call is TRBV30, the J call TRBJ2-3; 11 positions agree with TRBD2. J was trimmed by 6 bases and V by 2 bases; bases with no gene match: 7. CDR1 and CDR2 (germline): GTSNPN, SVGIG (reference sequence). The CDR3 sequence is 15 residues long. CDR3 sequence reads: CAWSNSGRGVDTQYF. The DNA for the CDR3 is TGTGCCTGGAGTAATAGCGGGAGGGGGGTGGATACGCAGTATTTT.

V is TRBV7-2 and J is TRBJ1-4; D gene unclear. The V end was cut by 2 bases, the J end by 8 bases, with 9 bases between. This CDR3 has 13 amino acids. Germline CDR1 reads SGHTA; CDR2 reads FQGNSA. The CDR3 region is CASSLMFGEKLFF. The CDR3 region has the DNA TGTGCCAGCAGCTTAATGTTCGGGGAAAAACTGTTTTTT.

Only one count was recorded for this clone. This chain connects TRBV19 to TRBJ1-4, with 10 bases fitting TRBD1. The CDR3 runs 15 residues. The ends lost 1 base at V and 7 bases at J; junction bases unmatched: 3. Per the germline V gene, CDR1 is LNHDA and CDR2 is SQIVND (reference sequence). The CDR3 DNA sequence: TGTGCCAGTAGTATAGGAGGGACAGGGGCTGAAAAACTGTTTTTT. Translation gives CASSIGGTGAEKLFF.

This rearrangement joins TRBV13 to TRBJ2-3; no clear D. The CDR3 totals 15 residues. V was shortened by 0 bases and J by 4 bases, with 11 bases between the two germline ends. Germline loops: CDR1 PRHDT, CDR2 FYEKMQ (reference sequence). For the CDR3, the DNA is TGTGCCAGCAGCTTAGGACAGCCGGGTTCAGATACGCAGTATTTT. The encoded protein is CASSLGQPGSDTQYF.

This chain connects TRBV10-3 to TRBJ1-1; 9 nucleotides line up with TRBD1. Germline trimming cut 10 bases from V and 1 base from J; bases unmatched to any gene: 7. The germline CDR1 and CDR2 sequences are ENHRY and SYGVKD. This CDR3 is built from 14 residues. As DNA, the CDR3 is TGTGCCACACAGGGGGCAGAGGGGAACACTGAAGCTTTCTTT. Protein sequence: CATQGAEGNTEAFF.

This chain connects TRBV11-2 to TRBJ1-1; no clear D gene. This CDR3 contains 13 residues. The germline V gene has CDR1 SGHAT and CDR2 FQNNGV. Trimming took off 1 base at V and 0 bases at J, with 3 bases between the two ends. For the CDR3, the DNA is TGTGCCAGCAGCTTAGGGGTGAACACTGAAGCTTTCTTT. Translation: CASSLGVNTEAFF.

J is TRBJ1-4 and V is TRBV5-5; 10 positions agree with TRBD1. The CDR3 spans 17 residues. V was clipped by 4 bases and J by 6 bases; unmatched bases: 12. The V gene's germline CDR1 is SGHKS and CDR2 YYEKEE (reference sequence). CDR3 in amino acids: CASSNTPDRGLYEKLFF. In DNA form, the CDR3 reads TGTGCCAGCAGCAACACCCCTGACAGGGGGCTTTATGAAAAACTGTTTTTT.

This chain links TRBV28 with TRBJ2-5; 8 nucleotides line up with TRBD2. The CDR3 is made up of 16 amino acids. V shed 5 bases, J shed 2 bases, and the junction held 10 bases outside the gene matches. Germline V gene sequence: CDR1 MDHEN, CDR2 SYDVKM. This CDR3 is CASSTPPSSGQETQYF. Here the CDR3 DNA reads TGTGCCAGCAGTACCCCCCCCTCTAGCGGGCAAGAGACCCAGTACTTC.

The chain uses TRBV11-2 and TRBJ1-1; perhaps TRBD1 as D (5 bases). V shed 5 bases and J shed 4 bases, with 11 bases lying between them. The CDR3 covers 13 residues. CDR1 is SGHAT, CDR2 FQNNGV, per germline. The CDR3 spells CASSTTGGTEAFF. The CDR3 nucleotides read TGTGCCAGCAGCACGACCGGGGGCACTGAAGCTTTCTTT.

This chain uses TRBV6-5 with TRBJ2-6; a weak D match, TRBD1 (6 bases). Trimming stripped 6 bases from V and 0 bases from J, with 9 bases between. The CDR3 extends over 15 amino acids. Germline V gene lookup returns CDR1 MNHEY and CDR2 SVGAGI. The CDR3 nucleotides read TGTGCCAGCAGGACAGGAACCTCTGGGGCCAACGTCCTGACTTTC. This sequence encodes CASRTGTSGANVLTF.

The chain has TRBV7-9 and TRBJ1-1; D remains unclear. CDR3 length: 10 amino acids. V gave up 5 bases and J gave up 8 bases, with 6 bases separating them. Germline V lookup: CDR1 SEHNR, CDR2 FQNEAQ (reference sequence). CDR3 in DNA: TGTGCCAGCAGCGCAAGAGAAGCTTTCTTT. As protein: CASSAREAFF.

The V gene is TRBV28, the J gene TRBJ2-6, with D unclear. V lost 4 bases, J lost 5 bases, and 0 bases lay in between. The CDR3 runs 11 residues. The V gene's germline CDR1 is MDHEN and CDR2 SYDVKM. The CDR3 bases are TGTGCCAGCAGTTGGGCCAACGTCCTGACTTTC. Amino acid sequence: CASSWANVLTF.

The chain joins TRBV29-1 to TRBJ1-1; D is unresolved. The CDR3 contains 10 residues. Trimming shortened V by 4 bases and J by 8 bases, and 8 bases separated the two germline ends. CDR1 and CDR2 from the germline V gene are SQVTM and ANQGSEA. The CDR3 spells CSVGDREAFF. CDR3 nucleotide sequence: TGCAGCGTTGGGGATAGAGAAGCTTTCTTT.

J is TRBJ2-7 and V is TRBV6-5; 10 nucleotides align to TRBD1. CDR1 and CDR2 from the germline V gene are MNHEY and SVGAGI. J gave up 3 bases and V 4 bases, and 3 bases lay outside the gene matches. The CDR3 consists of 14 residues. The DNA for the CDR3 is TGTGCCAGCAGTTGGACAGGGGGAGGCTACGAGCAGTACTTC. It translates to CASSWTGGGYEQYF.

Only a few counts were recorded for this clone. V and J are TRBV7-8 and TRBJ1-1, with D hard to call. CDR3 length: 15 amino acids. V was trimmed by 5 bases and J by 8 bases, leaving 21 bases between them. Germline CDR1 SGHVS, CDR2 FQNEAQ. CDR3 sequence: CASSANGRHSQEAFF. As DNA, the CDR3 is TGTGCCAGCAGCGCAAATGGCAGACACTCGCAAGAAGCTTTCTTT.

The J gene is TRBJ2-2, the V gene TRBV29-1, with 12 bases aligning to TRBD2. V dropped 5 bases and J dropped 6; count of bases not matched to a gene: 1. This CDR3 has 13 amino acids. Germline V gives CDR1 SQVTM, CDR2 ANQGSEA. In nucleotides, the CDR3 is TGCAGCGTTACTAGCGGGGGGTCCGGGGAGCTGTTTTTT. Protein: CSVTSGGSGELFF.

The genes are TRBV7-3 and TRBJ2-2, with TRBD1 matching 11 bases. The germline CDR1 and CDR2 sequences are SGHTA and FQGTGA. J gave up 7 bases and V 5 bases, and 6 bases lay outside the gene matches. This CDR3 is built from 15 residues. CDR3 amino acids: CASSLGTGGNGELFF. For the CDR3, the DNA is TGTGCCAGCAGCCTCGGGACAGGGGGAAACGGGGAGCTGTTTTTT.

V usage is TRBV28 and J usage is TRBJ1-2; 8 positions match TRBD1. Germline assignment: CDR1 MDHEN and CDR2 SYDVKM. This CDR3 spans 15 amino acids. V trimming: 1 base; J trimming: 8 bases; junction bases outside the gene matches: 9. This chain's CDR3 is CASSLFTGTGKGYTF. CDR3 coding DNA: TGTGCCAGCAGTTTATTTACCGGGACAGGTAAAGGCTACACCTTC.

V gene TRBV5-6 combines with J gene TRBJ1-1, with TRBD1 as a possible D gene (5 bases). This CDR3 spans 14 amino acids. The germline V gene has CDR1 SGHDT and CDR2 YYEEEE. V was shortened by 0 bases and J by 6 bases, with 12 bases between the two germline ends. CDR3 loop: CASSLAERGPEAFF. CDR3 DNA: TGTGCCAGCAGCTTGGCTGAAAGGGGCCCTGAAGCTTTCTTT.

The J gene is TRBJ2-2, the V gene TRBV19, with 7 bases matching TRBD1. The CDR3 length is 17 residues. V gave up 6 bases and J gave up 1 base; unmatched junction bases: 11. Germline loops: CDR1 LNHDA, CDR2 SQIVND (reference sequence). The CDR3 coding sequence is TGTGCCAGTAGCCATTTCGCCGGGACAGAGAACACCGGGGAGCTGTTTTTT. This gives the protein CASSHFAGTENTGELFF.

The genes are TRBV6-5 and TRBJ1-2; possibly TRBD1 for D (5 bases). V was shortened by 2 bases and J by 4 bases, with 14 bases between the two germline ends. The CDR3 loop spans 15 amino acids. Per the germline V gene, CDR1 is MNHEY and CDR2 is SVGAGI. CDR3 sequence (DNA): TGTGCCAGCAGTTACGGCCCGAGGGGCCTCTATGGCTACACCTTC. As protein: CASSYGPRGLYGYTF.